A selection of T cell receptor beta chains follows, all from one sample in a study of siplizumab effects on memory and regulatory T cells. Profiling relied on immunoSEQ multiplex PCR, and the TCRdb table lists in-frame clones only, not all of them. The sample includes around 100,000 clones, about 90% of them seen just once. Material: CD4+ T cells sorted from blood. The receptors derive from a human donor in good health. CDR3s include the opening cysteine and the closing phenylalanine or tryptophan. Fields, in order: D gene, J gene, V gene, CDR3 DNA, CDR3 protein. The D gene is left open where the match is weak.

d_call: -; j_call: TRBJ1-5; v_call: TRBV5-1; cdr3_nt: TGCGCCAGCAGCCCGGACAGCAATCAGCCCCAGCATTTT; cdr3_aa: CASSPDSNQPQHF
d_call: -; j_call: TRBJ2-3; v_call: TRBV11-3; cdr3_nt: TGTGCCAGCGCCCGCGGGGGCCGTAGCACAGATACGCAGTATTTT; cdr3_aa: CASARGGRSTDTQYF
d_call: TRBD1; j_call: TRBJ1-2; v_call: TRBV19; cdr3_nt: TGTGCCAGTAGTCGGTCGGCAGGGGGCCGCTCAGCCTATGGCTACACCTTC; cdr3_aa: CASSRSAGGRSAYGYTF
d_call: -; j_call: TRBJ2-5; v_call: TRBV9; cdr3_nt: TGTGCCAGCAGCGTAGCAGGATTAATACAAGAGACCCAGTACTTC; cdr3_aa: CASSVAGLIQETQYF
d_call: -; j_call: TRBJ1-2; v_call: TRBV5-1; cdr3_nt: TGCGCCAGCAGCTTGAATCACCAGGACCCCTCCTTC; cdr3_aa: CASSLNHQDPSF
d_call: TRBD2; j_call: TRBJ2-5; v_call: TRBV30; cdr3_nt: TGTGCCTGGAGTGTAAGGAGCGGGGGGGCCTTAGAGACCCAGTACTTC; cdr3_aa: CAWSVRSGGALETQYF
d_call: TRBD1; j_call: TRBJ2-7; v_call: TRBV28; cdr3_nt: TGTGCCAGCTCCCGGGGGACAGGGCTCGCCTACGAGCAGTACTTC; cdr3_aa: CASSRGTGLAYEQYF
d_call: -; j_call: TRBJ2-2; v_call: TRBV11-3; cdr3_nt: TGTGCCAGCAGCTTCGTGAACACCGGGGAGCTGTTTTTT; cdr3_aa: CASSFVNTGELFF
d_call: -; j_call: TRBJ1-2; v_call: TRBV7-9; cdr3_nt: TGTGCCAGCAGCCCCCAAGGGCAGCCCACTTATGGCTACACCTTC; cdr3_aa: CASSPQGQPTYGYTF
d_call: -; j_call: TRBJ1-2; v_call: TRBV5-6; cdr3_nt: TGTGCCAGCAGCTTGGGGGGAGACTACTATGGCTACACCTTC; cdr3_aa: CASSLGGDYYGYTF
d_call: TRBD1; j_call: TRBJ2-7; v_call: TRBV30; cdr3_nt: TGTGCCTGGAGTAGAGACAGGGGCTCCTACGAGCAGTACTTC; cdr3_aa: CAWSRDRGSYEQYF
d_call: TRBD1; j_call: TRBJ2-7; v_call: TRBV7-8; cdr3_nt: TGTGCCAGCAGCTTAGCCGAGGGGGCGGGTGTCCACGAGCAGTACTTC; cdr3_aa: CASSLAEGAGVHEQYF
d_call: -; j_call: TRBJ1-2; v_call: TRBV15; cdr3_nt: TGTGCCACCAGCGGTTCAAACTATGGCTACACCTTC; cdr3_aa: CATSGSNYGYTF
d_call: -; j_call: TRBJ1-5; v_call: TRBV19; cdr3_nt: TGTGCCAGTAGTTGGACTAGCAATCAGCCCCAGCATTTT; cdr3_aa: CASSWTSNQPQHF
d_call: TRBD2; j_call: TRBJ2-7; v_call: TRBV6-5; cdr3_nt: TGTGCCAGCAGTTACGGGCGGGGGTCCACCTACGAGCAGTACTTC; cdr3_aa: CASSYGRGSTYEQYF